Presented here are 7 T cell receptor beta chains from one specimen sequenced in a study of regulatory T cells in long-lasting Graves disease. Construction of the TCR beta libraries employed iRepertoire HTBI primers in conjunction with Arm-PCR of CDR3 regions. One entry per CDR3 protein, called by TCRdb with MiXCR from the multiplex PCR reads. The sample includes hundreds of thousands of distinct CDR3 sequences, about 17% of them seen just once. Time point given: newly diagnosed GD, antithyroid drugs for less than 3 months. PBMCs provided the RNA from which the TCR library was made. This sample also belongs to another study, concerning T cells in Graves' hyperthyroidism and ophthalmopathy.

The sequences come from peripheral blood mononuclear cells (PBMCs), collected at new diagnosis, from a patient treated with antithyroid drugs. The origin of the receptors is a woman aged 25 to 45 with Graves disease.

This clonotype occurred a few times. The rearrangement uses TRBV5-1 and TRBJ2-2, with a possible D match to TRBD1 (5 bases). Trimming pared 4 bases from V and 2 bases from J, leaving 15 bases between. CDR1 is SGHRS and CDR2 is YFSETQ in the germline V gene. The CDR3 is made up of 16 amino acids. This CDR3 is CASSHYLDRNTGELFF. The CDR3 nucleotides read TGCGCCAGCAGCCATTATTTAGACAGAAACACCGGGGAGCTGTTTTTT.

The genes are TRBV20-1 and TRBJ2-7; D not resolved. This CDR3 region has 12 residues. V lost 2 bases, J lost 3 bases, and 8 bases lay in between. Germline CDR1 DFQATT, CDR2 SNEGSKA (reference sequence). This CDR3 reads CSARQAVYEQYF. CDR3 coding DNA: TGCAGTGCTAGACAGGCGGTCTACGAGCAGTACTTC.

This clonotype was detected many times. V is TRBV11-2 and J is TRBJ2-1; D is undetermined. This CDR3 has 15 residues. V was trimmed by 4 bases and J by 0 bases, leaving 10 bases between them. CDR1 is SGHAT, CDR2 FQNNGV, per germline. The CDR3 loop reads CASSSPRASYNEQFF. The CDR3 DNA reads as TGTGCCAGCAGCTCCCCGAGAGCCTCCTACAATGAGCAGTTCTTC.

A few counts support this clonotype. The chain joins TRBV5-1 to TRBJ2-5; a weak D match, TRBD1 (6 bases). Germline CDR1 reads SGHRS; CDR2 reads YFSETQ. V dropped 5 bases and J dropped 7 bases, with 15 bases sitting between them. The CDR3 is 13 residues long. In nucleotides, the CDR3 is TGCGCCAGCAGGGTGGACAGTTTGGGGACCCAGTACTTC. Encoded protein: CASRVDSLGTQYF.

Comments on this clonotype: The conserved phenylalanine or tryptophan normally closing the CDR3 is absent here, so this likely arose from a read error. The rearrangement links TRBV19 to TRBJ2-1; possibly TRBD1 or TRBD2 for D (5 bases each). Germline assignment: CDR1 LNHDA and CDR2 SQIVND (reference sequence). The length of the CDR3 is 13 residues. Trimming left V 10 bases short and J 10 bases short, with 20 bases between. Here the CDR3 DNA reads TGTGCCACCCTGGGGACCTCCTGGGGCGAGCAGTTCCTC. Its translation: CATLGTSWGEQFL.

With respect to this clonotype: With a much larger clone just one base away, this may be a read error. J is TRBJ2-7 and V is TRBV4-3, with D tentatively TRBD2 (5 bases). This CDR3 has 15 residues. Germline-derived CDR1 and CDR2 are LGHNA and YSLEER. This CDR3 reads CASSQVEASYYELYF. DNA for the CDR3: TGCGCCAGCAGCCAAGTGGAGGCTAGCTACTACGAGCTGTACTTC.

This clonotype was found a few times. The chain couples TRBV12-3 or TRBV12-4 to TRBJ1-4, with D hard to call. The CDR3 totals 16 residues. The germline V and J ends were trimmed by 5 bases and 3 bases, with 16 bases remaining between them. The CDR3 DNA is TGTGCCAGCAGTACGCCCACGACTGTGGCTAATGAAAAACTGTTTTTT. As protein: CASSTPTTVANEKLFF.